This entry is about one T cell receptor (beta chain). The PCR made use of 60 Vbeta and 13 Jbeta primers. Data came from immunoSEQ multiplex PCR; TCRdb stores just in-frame clones and leaves some out. Its clone listing holds roughly 50,000 clones. CDR3 length: 16 amino acids. Deletions cut 4 bases from V and 6 bases from J, with 21 bases between. Per germline, CDR1 LNHDA and CDR2 SQIVND (reference sequence). This sample stems from a study of cytomegalovirus exposure and HLA in healthy donors. The sample taken for sequencing was PBMCs. The receptor comes from a woman aged 35 to 49 in good health and CMV-seronegative. The gene calls are TRBV19 and TRBJ1-1; D possibly corresponds to TRBD1 (5 bases). The CDR3 nucleotides read TGTGCCAGTAGTAACGGAGCAATGGGGCGGCAAGCTGAAGCTTTCTTT. This gives the protein CASSNGAMGRQAEAFF.